This is a list of T cell receptor beta chains from one sample in a study of Ad26.COV2.S vaccination and SARS-CoV-2 variants. Generated by immunoSEQ multiplex PCR, the TCRdb table keeps only in-frame clones and is missing some. The sample consists of 300,000 to 350,000 clones, just over 85% of them appearing once. The sequencing used peripheral blood, collected in a trial of Ad26.COV2.S vaccine versus placebo. These receptors were collected from a person aged 18 to 65 who received the Ad26.COV2.S COVID-19 vaccine or a placebo. Each CDR3 is given with its conserved first and last residue. D genes are given only for firm matches. Size values are once, few and many counts, or a class for expanded clones, and some rows have none.

TRBV3-1/TRBV3-2	.	TRBJ2-7	13	.	TGTGCCAGCAGCCAAGCAGGACACTTGGAGCAGTACTTC	CASSQAGHLEQYF
TRBV6-6	TRBD1	TRBJ1-5	17	.	TGTGCCAGCAGTCCCCGGACAGGGGCCTTTAGCAATCAGCCCCAGCATTTT	CASSPRTGAFSNQPQHF
TRBV3-1/TRBV3-2	.	TRBJ1-1	11	.	TGTGCCAGCGCTCAACTGGACCAAGCTTTCTTT	CASAQLDQAFF
TRBV6-6	.	TRBJ1-4	13	.	TGTGCCAGCAGTTACCCTACGTTTGAAAAACTGTTTTTT	CASSYPTFEKLFF
TRBV21-1	.	TRBJ2-1	20	.	TGTGCCAGCAGCAAAGGATTCACTAGCGGGGCAAAGGGGAGGGGCTATGAGCAGTTCTTC	CASSKGFTSGAKGRGYEQFF
TRBV7-2	.	TRBJ2-1	15	.	TGTGCCAGCAGCTTACGGGACACTCCCTACAATGAGCAGTTCTTC	CASSLRDTPYNEQFF
TRBV5-1	TRBD1	TRBJ2-1	16	.	TGCGCCAGCAGCTTGTATGGACAGGGGGCGCGCGATGAGCAGTTCTTC	CASSLYGQGARDEQFF
TRBV6-5	.	TRBJ1-5	14	.	TGTGCCAGCAGGCCTCAGGGAAACAATCAGCCCCAGCATTTT	CASRPQGNNQPQHF
TRBV24-1	.	TRBJ2-2	15	.	TGTGCCACCAGTGATCCCAGGGGATCTACCGGGGAGCTGTTTTTT	CATSDPRGSTGELFF
TRBV2	.	TRBJ1-5	14	.	TGTGCCAGCAACACTCGCGGGGGGAATCAGCCCCAGCATTTT	CASNTRGGNQPQHF
TRBV5-5	.	TRBJ2-3	14	.	TGTGCCAGCAGCTTGCAATACAACACAGATACGCAGTATTTT	CASSLQYNTDTQYF
TRBV27	.	TRBJ1-6	16	.	TGTGCCAGCAGTTTAGACGGCAGGGGCAGGGTTTCACCCCTCCACTTT	CASSLDGRGRVSPLHF
TRBV20-1	TRBD2	TRBJ2-1	16	.	TGCAGTGCGAGTCGACTAGCGGGGGTACCGGGTGATGAGCAGTTCTTC	CSASRLAGVPGDEQFF
TRBV30	.	TRBJ1-6	16	.	TGTGCCTGGAGCGAGACACGGGTTTACGGGAATTCACCCCTCCACTTT	CAWSETRVYGNSPLHF
TRBV10-3	.	TRBJ1-6	18	.	TGTGCCATCAGTGAGTCGGCCAGGGGAAGCTCCTATAATTCACCCCTCCACTTT	CAISESARGSSYNSPLHF
TRBV4-2	.	TRBJ1-2	16	.	TGTGCCAGCAGCCAAGATTTTGGGCAGGGGTTTAGAGGCTACACCTTC	CASSQDFGQGFRGYTF
TRBV4-2	TRBD2	TRBJ2-7	16	.	TGTGCCAGCAGCCAGAAGACTAGCGGGGACTCCTACGAGCAGTACTTC	CASSQKTSGDSYEQYF
TRBV29-1	TRBD1	TRBJ2-2	14	.	TGCAGCGTAGGACAGGGGGGCAACACCGGGGAGCTGTTTTTT	CSVGQGGNTGELFF
TRBV15	TRBD2	TRBJ2-3	16	.	TGTGCCACCAGCAGAGGCGCGGGGGGGGCTAAAGATACGCAGTATTTT	CATSRGAGGAKDTQYF
TRBV19	TRBD1	TRBJ1-1	16	.	TGTGCCAGTAGTATAACCGGGACAGGGATGAACACTGAAGCTTTCTTT	CASSITGTGMNTEAFF
TRBV10-3	.	TRBJ1-1	17	few	TGTGCCATCAGTGAGTCGTCATTTCCCCGAAAGAACACTGAAGCTTTCTTT	CAISESSFPRKNTEAFF
TRBV2	.	TRBJ1-2	10	.	TGTGCCAGCAGGGGCGGTGGCTACACCTTC	CASRGGGYTF
TRBV28	TRBD2	TRBJ2-2	17	.	TGTGCCAGCAGTCCCTCACCTAGCGGGGGGTACACCGGGGAGCTGTTTTTT	CASSPSPSGGYTGELFF
TRBV5-4	.	TRBJ1-1	14	.	TGTGCCAGCAGCTTGTGGCGCAGACACACTGAAGCTTTCTTT	CASSLWRRHTEAFF
TRBV5-1	TRBD1	TRBJ1-4	17	once	TGCGCCAGCAGCTTGTCCAACTCCGGGACAGGGTCTGAAAAACTGTTTTTT	CASSLSNSGTGSEKLFF
TRBV5-4	.	TRBJ2-3	17	.	TGTGCCAGCAGCTTGGCATCGGGGGCCCACGGAACAGATACGCAGTATTTT	CASSLASGAHGTDTQYF
TRBV18	TRBD2	TRBJ2-3	16	.	TGTGCCAGCTCACCCCGGACTAGCGGGGCCACAGATACGCAGTATTTT	CASSPRTSGATDTQYF
TRBV7-2	.	TRBJ1-5	12	.	TGTGCCAGCAGCTTAACAAATCAGCCCCAGCATTTT	CASSLTNQPQHF
TRBV7-2	TRBD2	TRBJ2-5	18	.	TGTGCCAGCAGCCGGCGACTAGCGCCGGGATCCACCCAAGAGACCCAGTACTTC	CASSRRLAPGSTQETQYF
TRBV10-3	.	TRBJ2-1	16	.	TGTGCCATCAGCCAAGGAGGACCTGGAACGGGGAATGAGCAGTTCTTC	CAISQGGPGTGNEQFF
TRBV5-1	.	TRBJ2-2	16	.	TGCGCCAGCAGTCTCTACGGGCAGGGGAACACCGGGGAGCTGTTTTTT	CASSLYGQGNTGELFF
TRBV18	TRBD1	TRBJ1-2	13	few	TGTGCCAGCTCACCAGGACAGGGGGATGGCTACACCTTC	CASSPGQGDGYTF
TRBV11-2	TRBD1	TRBJ1-3	16	.	TGTGCCAGCAGCTTAGGACAGGGACCGTCTGGAAACACCATATATTTT	CASSLGQGPSGNTIYF
TRBV6-2/TRBV6-3	.	TRBJ1-6	17	.	TGTGCCAGCAGTTACTCGATACTGGGGACACCTAATTCACCCCTCCACTTT	CASSYSILGTPNSPLHF
TRBV7-9	.	TRBJ1-1	13	.	TGTGCCAGCAGCCCCGGGGGGAACACTGAAGCTTTCTTT	CASSPGGNTEAFF
TRBV25-1	TRBD1	TRBJ2-5	14	.	TGTGCCAGCAGTGACCCGGGACAGCACAAGACCCAGTACTTC	CASSDPGQHKTQYF
TRBV6-1	.	TRBJ1-5	14	.	TGTGCCAGCAGTGAAGGATCAGGGAATCAGCCCCAGCATTTT	CASSEGSGNQPQHF
TRBV18	.	TRBJ1-1	16	.	TGTGCCAGCTCACCACCAAAGGGCGGAATGAACACTGAAGCTTTCTTT	CASSPPKGGMNTEAFF
TRBV2	TRBD1	TRBJ2-6	16	.	TGTGCCAGCAGCGCATCGACAGGGACTGGGGCCAACGTCCTGACTTTC	CASSASTGTGANVLTF
TRBV10-3	.	TRBJ1-6	13	.	TGTGCCATCCAGGACCGGGGAGTTTCACCCCTCCACTTT	CAIQDRGVSPLHF
TRBV2	TRBD2	TRBJ2-3	15	once	TGTGCCAGCAGTGGGAGCGGGGGGGCCGTGGGTACGCAGTATTTT	CASSGSGGAVGTQYF
TRBV4-1	.	TRBJ1-1	16	.	TGCGCCAGCAGCCAAGGTTCAATACAGGGACGGCACCTAGCTTTCTTT	CASSQGSIQGRHLAFF
TRBV29-1	.	TRBJ1-5	13	.	TGCAGCGTTGAGACTGACAGTGATCAGCCCCAGCATTTT	CSVETDSDQPQHF
TRBV5-1	.	TRBJ2-1	14	.	TGCGCCAGCAGCTTGGAAGGTAGCTCTGATGAGCAGTTCTTC	CASSLEGSSDEQFF